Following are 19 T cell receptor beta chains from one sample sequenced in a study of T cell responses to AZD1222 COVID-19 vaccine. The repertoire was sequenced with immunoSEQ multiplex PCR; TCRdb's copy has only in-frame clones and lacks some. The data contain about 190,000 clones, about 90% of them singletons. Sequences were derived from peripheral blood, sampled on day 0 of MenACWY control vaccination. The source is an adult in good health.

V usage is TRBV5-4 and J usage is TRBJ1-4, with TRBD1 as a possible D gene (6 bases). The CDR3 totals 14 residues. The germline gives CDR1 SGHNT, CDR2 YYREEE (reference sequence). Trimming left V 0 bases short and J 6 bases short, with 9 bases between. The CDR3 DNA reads TGTGCCAGCAGCTTGGAACAGGGCCATGAAAAACTGTTTTTT. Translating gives CASSLEQGHEKLFF. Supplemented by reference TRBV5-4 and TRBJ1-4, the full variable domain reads ETGVTQSPTHLIKTRGQQVTLRCSSQSGHNTVSWYQQALGQGPQFIFQYYREEENGRGNFPPRFSGLQFPNYSSELNVNALELDDSALYLCASSLEQGHEKLFFGSGTQLSVL.

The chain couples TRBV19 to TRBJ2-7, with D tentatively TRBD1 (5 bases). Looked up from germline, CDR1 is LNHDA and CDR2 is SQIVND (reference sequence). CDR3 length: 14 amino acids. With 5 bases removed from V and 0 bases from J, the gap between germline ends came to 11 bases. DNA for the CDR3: TGTGCCAGTAGTTCACGACAGACCTCCTACGAGCAGTACTTC. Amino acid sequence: CASSSRQTSYEQYF.

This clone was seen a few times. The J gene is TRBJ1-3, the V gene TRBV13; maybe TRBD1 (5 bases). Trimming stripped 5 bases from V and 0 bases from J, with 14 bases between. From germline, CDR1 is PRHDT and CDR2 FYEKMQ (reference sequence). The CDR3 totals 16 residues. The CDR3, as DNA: TGTGCCAGCAGCCGGTGGCAGGGACCCTCTGGAAACACCATATATTTT. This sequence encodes CASSRWQGPSGNTIYF.

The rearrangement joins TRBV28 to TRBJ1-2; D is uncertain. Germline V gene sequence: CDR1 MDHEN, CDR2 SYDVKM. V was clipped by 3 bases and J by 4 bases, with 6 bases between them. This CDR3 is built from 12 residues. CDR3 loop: CASSFKGYGYTF. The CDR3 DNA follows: TGTGCCAGCAGTTTCAAAGGCTATGGCTACACCTTC.

The CDR3 loop reads CASSQGGQGGTYGYTF. DNA of the CDR3: TGTGCCAGCAGCCAAGGGGGACAGGGGGGGACCTATGGCTACACCTTC. The chain links TRBV3-1 (or the pseudogene TRBV3-2) to TRBJ1-2; 11 bases match TRBD1. CDR3 size: 16 residues. V trimming: 1 base; J trimming: 4 bases; junction bases outside the gene matches: 5. The V gene's germline CDR1 is LGHDT and CDR2 YNNKEL (reference sequence).

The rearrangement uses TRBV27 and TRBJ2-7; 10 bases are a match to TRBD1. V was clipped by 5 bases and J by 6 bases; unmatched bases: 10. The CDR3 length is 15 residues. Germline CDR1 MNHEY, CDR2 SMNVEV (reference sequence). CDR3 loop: CASSLTGTGVVEQYF. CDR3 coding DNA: TGTGCCAGCAGTCTGACCGGGACAGGGGTAGTCGAGCAGTACTTC.

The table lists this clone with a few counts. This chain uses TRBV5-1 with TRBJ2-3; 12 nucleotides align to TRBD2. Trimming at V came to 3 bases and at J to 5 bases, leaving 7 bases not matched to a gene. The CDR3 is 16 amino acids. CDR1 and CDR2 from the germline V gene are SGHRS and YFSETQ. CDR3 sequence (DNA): TGCGCCAGCAGCTCAGTGACTAGCGGGAGTGGAGATACGCAGTATTTT. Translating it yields CASSSVTSGSGDTQYF.

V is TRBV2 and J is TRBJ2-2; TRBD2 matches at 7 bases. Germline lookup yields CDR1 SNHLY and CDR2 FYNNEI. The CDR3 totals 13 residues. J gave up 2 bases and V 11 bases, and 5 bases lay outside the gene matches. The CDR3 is CAWGRGNTGELFF. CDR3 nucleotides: TGTGCCTGGGGGAGGGGAAACACCGGGGAGCTGTTTTTT.

The CDR3 loop is CSISDSSYEQYF. The CDR3 nucleotides read TGCAGCATATCGGACAGCTCCTACGAGCAGTACTTC. The chain has TRBV29-1 and TRBJ2-7, with a possible D match to TRBD1 (6 bases). The germline V gene has CDR1 SQVTM and CDR2 ANQGSEA. The CDR3 is 12 residues long. With 8 bases removed from V and 0 bases from J, the gap between germline ends came to 11 bases.

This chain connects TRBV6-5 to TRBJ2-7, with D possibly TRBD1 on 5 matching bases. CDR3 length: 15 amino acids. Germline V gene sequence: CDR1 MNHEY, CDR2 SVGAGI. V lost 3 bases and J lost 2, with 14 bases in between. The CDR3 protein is CASSYWGPRAYEQYF. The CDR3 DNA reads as TGTGCCAGCAGTTATTGGGGCCCACGGGCCTACGAGCAGTACTTC.

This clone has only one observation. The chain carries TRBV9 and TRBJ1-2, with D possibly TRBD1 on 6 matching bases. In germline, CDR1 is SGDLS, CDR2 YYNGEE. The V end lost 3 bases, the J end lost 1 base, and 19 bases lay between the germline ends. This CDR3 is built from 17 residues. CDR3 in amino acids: CASSGGQIPKGNYGYTF. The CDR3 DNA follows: TGTGCCAGCAGCGGCGGACAGATCCCAAAGGGTAACTATGGCTACACCTTC.

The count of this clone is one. CDR3 coding DNA: TGTGCCAGCAGGATAGCTCTGGACAACTCCTACGAGCAGTACTTC. Its translation: CASRIALDNSYEQYF. The gene calls are TRBV27 and TRBJ2-7; tentatively, D is TRBD1 (5 bases). The CDR3 covers 15 residues. Trimming pared 6 bases from V and 0 bases from J, leaving 15 bases between. Looked up from germline, CDR1 is MNHEY and CDR2 is SMNVEV (reference sequence).

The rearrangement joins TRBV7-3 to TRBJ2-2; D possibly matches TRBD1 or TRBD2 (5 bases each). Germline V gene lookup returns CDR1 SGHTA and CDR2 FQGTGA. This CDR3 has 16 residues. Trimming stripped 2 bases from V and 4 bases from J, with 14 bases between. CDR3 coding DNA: TGTGCCAGCAGCTTACCCCAGGGACCTCGCACCGGGGAGCTGTTTTTT. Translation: CASSLPQGPRTGELFF.

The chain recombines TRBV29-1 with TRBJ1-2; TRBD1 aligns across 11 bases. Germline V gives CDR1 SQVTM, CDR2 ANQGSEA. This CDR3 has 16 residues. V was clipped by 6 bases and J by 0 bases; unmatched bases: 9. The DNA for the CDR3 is TGCAGCGTGATTCCGGGACAGGGGGGACCTAACTATGGCTACACCTTC. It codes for CSVIPGQGGPNYGYTF.

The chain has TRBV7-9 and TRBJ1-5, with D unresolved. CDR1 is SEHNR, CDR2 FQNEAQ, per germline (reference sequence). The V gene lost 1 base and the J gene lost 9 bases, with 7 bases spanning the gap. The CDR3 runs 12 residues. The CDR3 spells CASSLVTGPQHF. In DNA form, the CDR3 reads TGTGCCAGCAGCTTAGTGACTGGGCCCCAGCATTTT.

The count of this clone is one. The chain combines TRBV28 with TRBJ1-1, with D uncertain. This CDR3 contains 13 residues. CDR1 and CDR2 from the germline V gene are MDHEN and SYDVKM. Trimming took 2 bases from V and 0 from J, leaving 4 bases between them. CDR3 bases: TGTGCCAGCAGTTTAATTGTGAACACTGAAGCTTTCTTT. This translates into CASSLIVNTEAFF.

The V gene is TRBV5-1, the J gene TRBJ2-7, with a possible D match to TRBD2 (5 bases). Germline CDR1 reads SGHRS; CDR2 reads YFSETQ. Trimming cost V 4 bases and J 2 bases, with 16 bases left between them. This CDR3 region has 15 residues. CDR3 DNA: TGCGCCAGCAGCCTGGGCGGGCCGGCAACCTACGAGCAGTACTTC. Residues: CASSLGGPATYEQYF.

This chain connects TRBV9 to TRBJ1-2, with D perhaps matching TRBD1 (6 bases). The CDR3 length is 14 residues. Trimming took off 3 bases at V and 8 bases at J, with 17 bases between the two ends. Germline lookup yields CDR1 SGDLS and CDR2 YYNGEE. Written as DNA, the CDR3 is TGTGCCAGCAGCGCCCGGACAGACCTCGGGGGCTACACCTTC. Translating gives CASSARTDLGGYTF.

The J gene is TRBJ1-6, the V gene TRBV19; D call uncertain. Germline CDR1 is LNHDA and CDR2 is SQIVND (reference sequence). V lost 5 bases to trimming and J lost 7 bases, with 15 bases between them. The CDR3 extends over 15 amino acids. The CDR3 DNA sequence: TGTGCCAGTAGTCTCGGGCCTGGCGAAAATTCACCCCTCCACTTT. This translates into CASSLGPGENSPLHF.